Presented here are 16 T cell receptor beta chains from one specimen sequenced in a study of Ad26.COV2.S vaccination and SARS-CoV-2 variants. Treatment described: roughly 18 received Ad26.COV2.S at low or high dose, single or two shots; five or six received placebo; per-sample allocation not given. Sampling happened 63 days after the first vaccine or placebo injection. Here immunoSEQ multiplex PCR was the method, and the copy in TCRdb shows in-frame clones only, minus some. The table has fewer than 400,000 clones, roughly 90% seen once. Sequenced here: peripheral blood, sampled in a trial of Ad26.COV2.S vaccine versus placebo. The receptors stem from a person aged 18 to 65 who received the Ad26.COV2.S COVID-19 vaccine or a placebo.

This CDR3 is CASSQDRGLAGNEQFF. The CDR3 DNA sequence: TGCGCCAGCAGCCAAGATCGTGGACTAGCTGGCAATGAGCAGTTCTTC. The chain combines TRBV4-3 with TRBJ2-1; 8 bases agree with TRBD2. This CDR3 contains 16 residues. Germline values: CDR1 LGHNA, CDR2 YSLEER. With V trimmed by 0 bases and J by 6 bases, 7 bases remained unmatched.

The CDR3 region has the DNA TGTGCCAGCAGTAATTTGGAGAACACTGAAGCTTTCTTT. Translating it yields CASSNLENTEAFF. V gene TRBV6-5 combines with J gene TRBJ1-1; D remains unclear. Germline V gives CDR1 MNHEY, CDR2 SVGAGI. The V end lost 5 bases, the J end lost 1 base, and 8 bases lay between the germline ends. This CDR3 comprises 13 residues.

CDR3 DNA: TGTGCCAGCAGCCACCCCCTGGGACAGGGCCGCACAGATACGCAGTATTTT. Translated, it gives CASSHPLGQGRTDTQYF. The rearrangement uses TRBV5-4 and TRBJ2-3; the match to TRBD1 covers 9 bases. Looked up from germline, CDR1 is SGHNT and CDR2 is YYREEE (reference sequence). This CDR3 is built from 17 residues. With 4 bases clipped from V and 1 base from J, the junction kept 10 bases outside the gene matches.

The V call is TRBV28, the J call TRBJ2-7; 10 bases agree with TRBD2. Trimming cost V 6 bases and J 3 bases; bases outside gene matches: 5. Per germline, CDR1 MDHEN and CDR2 SYDVKM. This CDR3 comprises 14 residues. The DNA for the CDR3 is TGTGCCAGCAGGCCGGGACTAGCGAACTACGAGCAGTACTTC. Amino acids: CASRPGLANYEQYF.

Concerning this clone itself: Sequence at one end of the junction differs from germline and may be a read error. The chain employs TRBV6-1 and TRBJ2-5; either TRBD1 or TRBD2 may fit D (5 bases each). The CDR3 runs to 11 residues. Looked up from germline, CDR1 is MNHNS and CDR2 is SASEGT. In DNA form, the CDR3 reads TGTGCCAGCAGTGAAGGGGACCCCGGGGACTTC. This gives the protein CASSEGDPGDF.

The chain is built from TRBV3-1 (or the pseudogene TRBV3-2) and TRBJ2-6; TRBD1 matches at 9 bases. Trimming cost V 4 bases and J 0 bases; bases outside gene matches: 7. The CDR3 runs 18 residues. Germline CDR1 reads LGHDT; CDR2 reads YNNKEL (reference sequence). CDR3 sequence reads: CASSPRDRVFSGANVLTF. The CDR3 region has the DNA TGTGCCAGCAGCCCCCGGGACAGGGTATTCTCTGGGGCCAACGTCCTGACTTTC.

This chain uses TRBV13 with TRBJ2-3; tentative D call: TRBD2 (5 bases). CDR3 length equals 13 residues. In germline, CDR1 is PRHDT, CDR2 FYEKMQ (reference sequence). V was pared by 8 bases and J by 0 bases, with 9 bases between. The CDR3 DNA follows: TGTGCCAGCGGACGCGGGAGCACAGATACGCAGTATTTT. This encodes CASGRGSTDTQYF.

This chain connects TRBV11-2 to TRBJ1-4; 7 nucleotides agree with TRBD1. V shed 4 bases, J shed 0 bases, and the junction held 8 bases outside the gene matches. CDR1 is SGHAT, CDR2 FQNNGV, per germline. The CDR3 loop spans 17 amino acids. CDR3 sequence (DNA): TGTGCCAGCAGCTCCCGGACAGGAATGGCAACTAATGAAAAACTGTTTTTT. Amino acids: CASSSRTGMATNEKLFF.

The V and J genes are TRBV30 and TRBJ2-7; 8 nucleotides line up with TRBD2. CDR1 and CDR2 (germline): GTSNPN, SVGIG (reference sequence). This CDR3 spans 13 amino acids. Germline trimming cut 1 base from V and 6 bases from J; bases unmatched to any gene: 5. The CDR3 protein is CAWSAGGPSEQYF. DNA for the CDR3: TGTGCCTGGAGTGCGGGAGGGCCCAGCGAGCAGTACTTC.

This rearrangement joins TRBV10-3 to TRBJ1-3; unclear D gene. The V gene's germline CDR1 is ENHRY and CDR2 SYGVKD. There are 13 residues in the CDR3. Trimming left V 1 base short and J 3 bases short, with 4 bases between. CDR3 sequence: CAISEFGGNTIYF. CDR3 sequence (DNA): TGTGCCATCAGTGAGTTCGGTGGAAACACCATATATTTT.

The chain couples TRBV7-6 to TRBJ2-1; 10 bases agree with TRBD2. J was trimmed by 5 bases and V by 2 bases; bases with no gene match: 3. Germline lookup yields CDR1 SGHVS and CDR2 FNYEAQ. There are 15 residues in the CDR3. The CDR3 loop reads CASSLSGRADNEQFF. CDR3 coding DNA: TGTGCCAGCAGCTTAAGCGGGAGGGCCGACAATGAGCAGTTCTTC.

J is TRBJ2-5 and V is TRBV11-3, with D perhaps TRBD2 (6 bases). The CDR3 sequence is 15 residues long. With 1 base removed from V and 5 bases from J, the gap between germline ends came to 14 bases. Germline lookup yields CDR1 SGHNT and CDR2 YENEEA. Written as DNA, the CDR3 is TGTGCCAGCAGCTTAGGGCGGGGACCGGGGGAGACCCAGTACTTC. Translated: CASSLGRGPGETQYF. The whole variable domain, filled in from reference TRBV11-3 and TRBJ2-5, reads EAGVVQSPRYKIIEKKQPVAFWCNPISGHNTLYWYLQNLGQGPELLIRYENEEAVDDSQLPKDRFSAERLKGVDSTLKIQPAELGDSAVYLCASSLGRGPGETQYFGPGTRLLVL.

This clone was observed a few times. The chain employs TRBV4-1 and TRBJ1-1; 10 nucleotides match TRBD1. CDR1 MGHRA and CDR2 YSYEKL come from the germline V gene. V dropped 2 bases and J dropped 4; count of bases not matched to a gene: 4. The length of the CDR3 is 15 residues. In nucleotides, the CDR3 is TGCGCCAGCAGCCAACCGACAGGGGGCATCACTGAAGCTTTCTTT. Translating gives CASSQPTGGITEAFF.

The J gene is TRBJ2-1, the V gene TRBV6-2 or TRBV6-3, with D maybe TRBD2 (6 bases). The CDR3 spans 21 residues. Between the trimmed V and J ends, which lost 2 bases and 4 bases, there was a span of 30 bases. CDR1 and CDR2 (germline): MNHEY, SVGEGT. The CDR3 coding sequence is TGTGCCAGCAGTTACCCTCTTGGGGGGACGACCGAGAGGACATCTTACAATGAGCAGTTCTTC. Amino acids: CASSYPLGGTTERTSYNEQFF.

The rearrangement joins TRBV6-5 to TRBJ2-1, with 10 bases matching TRBD2. Germline CDR1 reads MNHEY; CDR2 reads SVGAGI. The CDR3 totals 15 residues. J was trimmed by 6 bases and V by 4 bases; bases with no gene match: 6. The CDR3 is CASSSSGRGANEQFF. CDR3 sequence (DNA): TGTGCCAGCAGTTCGAGCGGGAGGGGCGCCAATGAGCAGTTCTTC.

The chain couples TRBV28 to TRBJ2-7; D remains ambiguous. This CDR3 is 13 amino acids long. Germline CDR1 is MDHEN and CDR2 is SYDVKM. The V and J ends lost 7 bases and 5 bases respectively, with 15 bases between them. The chain's CDR3 is CASTRSGTNEQYF. The CDR3 nucleotides read TGTGCCAGCACTAGATCGGGTACGAACGAGCAGTACTTC.